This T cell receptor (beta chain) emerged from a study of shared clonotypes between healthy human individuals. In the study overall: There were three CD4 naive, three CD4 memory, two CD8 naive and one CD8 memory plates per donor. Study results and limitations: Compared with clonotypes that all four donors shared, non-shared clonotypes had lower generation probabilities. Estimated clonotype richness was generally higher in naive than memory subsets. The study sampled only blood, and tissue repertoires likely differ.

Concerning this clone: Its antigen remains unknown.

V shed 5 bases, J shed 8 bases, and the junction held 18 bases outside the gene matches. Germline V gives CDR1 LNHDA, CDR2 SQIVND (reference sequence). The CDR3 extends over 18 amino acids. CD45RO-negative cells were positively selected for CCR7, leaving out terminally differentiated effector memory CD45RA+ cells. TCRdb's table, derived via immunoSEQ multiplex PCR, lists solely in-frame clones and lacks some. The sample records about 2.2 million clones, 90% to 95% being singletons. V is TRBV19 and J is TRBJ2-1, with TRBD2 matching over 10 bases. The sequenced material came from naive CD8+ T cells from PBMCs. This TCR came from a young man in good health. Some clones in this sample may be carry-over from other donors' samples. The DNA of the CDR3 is TGTGCCAGTAGTGTTATCCCCCGACTAGCGGGCACCAGACATGAGCAGTTCTTC. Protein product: CASSVIPRLAGTRHEQFF.